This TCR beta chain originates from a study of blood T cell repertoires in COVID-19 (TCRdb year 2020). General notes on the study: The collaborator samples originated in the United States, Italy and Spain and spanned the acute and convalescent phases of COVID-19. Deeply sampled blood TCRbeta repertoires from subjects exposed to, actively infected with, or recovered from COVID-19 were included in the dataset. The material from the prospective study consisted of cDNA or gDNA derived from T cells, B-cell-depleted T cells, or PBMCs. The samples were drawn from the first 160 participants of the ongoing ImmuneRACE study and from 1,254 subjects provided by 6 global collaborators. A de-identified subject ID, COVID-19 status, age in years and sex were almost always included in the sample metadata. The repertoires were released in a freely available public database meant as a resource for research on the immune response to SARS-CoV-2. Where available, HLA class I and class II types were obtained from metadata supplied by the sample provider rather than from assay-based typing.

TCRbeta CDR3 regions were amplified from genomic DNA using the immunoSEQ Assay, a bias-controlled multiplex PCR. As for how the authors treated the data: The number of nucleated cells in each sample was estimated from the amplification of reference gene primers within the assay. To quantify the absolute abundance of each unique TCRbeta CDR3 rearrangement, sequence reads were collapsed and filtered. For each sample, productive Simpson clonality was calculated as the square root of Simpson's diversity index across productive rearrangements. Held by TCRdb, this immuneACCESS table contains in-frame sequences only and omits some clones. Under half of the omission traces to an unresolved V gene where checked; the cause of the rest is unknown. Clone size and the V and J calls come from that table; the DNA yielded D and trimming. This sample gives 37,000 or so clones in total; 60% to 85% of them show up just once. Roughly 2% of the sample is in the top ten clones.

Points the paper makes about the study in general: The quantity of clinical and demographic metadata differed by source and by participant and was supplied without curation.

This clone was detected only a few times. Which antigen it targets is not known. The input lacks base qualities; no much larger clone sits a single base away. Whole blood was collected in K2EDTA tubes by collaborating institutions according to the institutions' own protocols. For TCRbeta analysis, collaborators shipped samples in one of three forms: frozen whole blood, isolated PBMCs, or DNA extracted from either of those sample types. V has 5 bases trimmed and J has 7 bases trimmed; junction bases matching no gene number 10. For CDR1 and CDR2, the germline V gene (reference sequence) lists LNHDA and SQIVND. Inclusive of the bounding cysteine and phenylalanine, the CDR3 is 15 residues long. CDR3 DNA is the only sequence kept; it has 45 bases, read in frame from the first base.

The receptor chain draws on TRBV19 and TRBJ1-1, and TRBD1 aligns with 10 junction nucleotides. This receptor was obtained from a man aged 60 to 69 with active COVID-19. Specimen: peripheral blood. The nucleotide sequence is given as TGTGCCAGTAGTGCCAGACAGGGGGCGCGGGGTGAAGCTTTCTTT. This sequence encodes CASSARQGARGEAFF.